This T cell receptor (beta chain) is from a study of shared clonotypes between healthy human individuals. Naivety among CD8 cells was defined by CD45RO negativity and positive CCR7 selection, thereby excluding terminally differentiated effector memory CD45RA+ cells. The protocol was immunoSEQ multiplex PCR, while the TCRdb copy is restricted to in-frame clones and leaves out a portion. Of under 2,000,000 clones listed, about 95% are singletons. Sequencing used naive CD8+ T cells sorted from blood. The clonotype originates from a man aged 18 to 29 in good health.

The CDR3 DNA sequence: TGTGCCAGCAGCCCCTTGGGGACAGGGGGCGAATTCGATGAGCAGTTCTTC. Protein product: CASSPLGTGGEFDEQFF. The chain has TRBV13 and TRBJ2-1; 12 nucleotides match TRBD1. This CDR3 spans 17 amino acids. CDR1 is PRHDT, CDR2 FYEKMQ, per germline (reference sequence). Unmatched junction bases numbered 13, after V lost 5 bases and J lost 8 bases. The full variable domain, with the rest looked up from reference TRBV13 and TRBJ2-1, is AAGVIQSPRHLIKEKRETATLKCYPIPRHDTVYWYQQGPGQDPQFLISFYEKMQSDKGSIPDRFSAQQFSDYHSELNMSSLELGDSALYFCASSPLGTGGEFDEQFFGPGTRLTVL.